The 30 T cell receptor beta chains presented below share a single source sample, sequenced in a study of control samples from healthy donors and cancer patients. Clones were sequenced by immunoSEQ multiplex PCR, and TCRdb holds only the in-frame ones, with some missing. Among about 120,000 clones listed, roughly 93% were seen once. Sequenced material: blood. Receptor source: a man aged 25-45 years in good health.

The CDR3 nucleotides are TGCGCCAGCAGCTTGGACAGGGGGATCTACGAGCAGTACTTC. It is translated as CASSLDRGIYEQYF. The genes are TRBV5-1 and TRBJ2-7; 8 positions agree with TRBD1. The ends lost 0 bases at V and 3 bases at J; junction bases unmatched: 2. The CDR3 runs 14 residues. Germline assignment: CDR1 SGHRS and CDR2 YFSETQ.

The chain uses TRBV19 and TRBJ1-2, with 7 positions matching TRBD1. This CDR3 has 13 residues. Germline assignment: CDR1 LNHDA and CDR2 SQIVND (reference sequence). The junction had 6 bases not matched to a gene; V was cut back by 6 bases and J by 5 bases. CDR3 loop: CASSQGGTYGYTF. The CDR3 nucleotides read TGTGCCAGTAGCCAGGGGGGAACTTATGGCTACACCTTC.

This CDR3 is CASRPGLVGETQYF. DNA for the CDR3: TGTGCCAGCAGACCCGGACTAGTAGGAGAGACCCAGTACTTC. The gene calls are TRBV6-5 and TRBJ2-5, with 7 bases fitting TRBD2. The germline V gene encodes CDR1 MNHEY and CDR2 SVGAGI. This CDR3 is 14 amino acids long. V lost 6 bases, J lost 4 bases, and 8 bases stayed unmatched.

This clone was seen more than once but under ten times. The rearrangement joins TRBV9 to TRBJ1-6; unclear D gene. This CDR3 contains 15 residues. Per germline, CDR1 SGDLS and CDR2 YYNGEE. Trimming removed 2 bases from V and 7 bases from J, with 13 bases in between. The CDR3 bases are TGTGCCAGCAGCGTTCAGGACGGGCGGAATTCACCCCTCCACTTT. It specifies CASSVQDGRNSPLHF.

The V and J genes are TRBV7-9 and TRBJ1-2; 10 bases are a match to TRBD1. After removal of 4 bases from V and 3 bases from J, the junction contained 14 bases not matched to a gene. The CDR3 consists of 18 residues. Germline CDR1 and CDR2: SEHNR and FQNEAQ (reference sequence). CDR3 DNA: TGTGCCAGCAGCTCGCCCCGGGACAGGGGCGTTTTCGACTATGGCTACACCTTC. This codes for CASSSPRDRGVFDYGYTF.

The rearrangement joins TRBV11-2 to TRBJ2-3; possible D gene TRBD2, 5 bases. From germline, CDR1 is SGHAT and CDR2 FQNNGV. Trimming pared 5 bases from V and 6 bases from J, leaving 18 bases between. This CDR3 comprises 15 residues. The CDR3 sequence is CASSERPNPGDTQYF. CDR3 nucleotide sequence: TGTGCCAGCAGCGAGCGCCCGAATCCGGGGGATACGCAGTATTTT.

The V call is TRBV3-1 (or the pseudogene TRBV3-2), the J call TRBJ2-3; TRBD1 might be the D (6 bases). Germline V CDR1 and CDR2: LGHDT, YNNKEL (reference sequence). Trimming removed 4 bases from V and 0 bases from J, with 11 bases in between. The CDR3 totals 15 residues. The CDR3 protein is CASSRQATSTDTQYF. CDR3 bases: TGTGCCAGCAGCCGACAGGCAACTAGCACAGATACGCAGTATTTT.

This clone was detected a few times. The genes are TRBV6-2 or TRBV6-3 and TRBJ1-1; D may be TRBD1 (5 bases). V was trimmed by 4 bases and J by 1 base, leaving 7 bases between them. Germline V gives CDR1 MNHEY, CDR2 SVGEGT. This CDR3 has 13 residues. CDR3 loop: CASSLGQNTEAFF. CDR3 nucleotide sequence: TGTGCCAGCAGTTTAGGACAGAACACTGAAGCTTTCTTT.

V is TRBV24-1 and J is TRBJ1-3; 9 bases align to TRBD1. CDR1 and CDR2 from the germline V gene are KGHDR and SFDVKD. Unmatched junction bases numbered 8, after V lost 1 base and J lost 5 bases. This CDR3 contains 17 residues. CDR3 loop: CATSDLGGQGGRNTIYF. DNA for the CDR3: TGTGCCACCAGTGATTTAGGGGGACAGGGAGGCAGAAACACCATATATTTT.

This chain connects TRBV16 to TRBJ1-2; D is ambiguous. The CDR3 loop spans 14 amino acids. V shed 4 bases and J shed 0 bases, with 9 bases lying between them. Germline CDR1 KGHSY, CDR2 FQNENV. CDR3 DNA: TGTGCCAGCAGCCTTTTCCCCCCTAACTATGGCTACACCTTC. Protein: CASSLFPPNYGYTF. Looking up the rest from reference TRBV16 and TRBJ1-2 gives the full variable domain: GEEVAQTPKHLVRGEGQKAKLYCAPIKGHSYVFWYQQVLKNEFKFLISFQNENVFDETGMPKERFSAKCLPNSPCSLEIQATKLEDSAVYFCASSLFPPNYGYTFGSGTRLTVV.

The V call is TRBV5-1, the J call TRBJ1-6; no definite D call. The germline CDR1 and CDR2 sequences are SGHRS and YFSETQ. The CDR3 covers 13 residues. The V end lost 4 bases, the J end lost 11 bases, and 13 bases lay between the germline ends. The CDR3, as DNA: TGCGCCAGCAGCCCGGAGGGCCATACACCCCTCCACTTT. Protein product: CASSPEGHTPLHF.

The sample holds a few counts of this clone. V gene TRBV24-1 combines with J gene TRBJ2-2, with 11 bases that match TRBD1. This CDR3 contains 16 residues. Germline CDR1 KGHDR, CDR2 SFDVKD. Trimming took 4 bases from V and 5 from J; bases not matched to a gene: 5. CDR3 in amino acids: CATSEWTGGDTGELFF. The CDR3 nucleotides are TGTGCCACCAGTGAATGGACAGGGGGCGATACCGGGGAGCTGTTTTTT.

The chain recombines TRBV5-6 with TRBJ1-2; tentative D call: TRBD1 (5 bases). Trimming removed 6 bases from V and 3 bases from J, with 24 bases in between. CDR1 and CDR2 from the germline V gene are SGHDT and YYEEEE. This CDR3 is 17 amino acids long. The CDR3 is CASTTGKWGLLDYGYTF. The CDR3 nucleotides read TGTGCCAGCACTACAGGCAAATGGGGTTTACTTGACTATGGCTACACCTTC.

The chain joins TRBV9 to TRBJ1-2, with TRBD1 matching 7 bases. The CDR3 contains 15 residues. Germline values: CDR1 SGDLS, CDR2 YYNGEE. V dropped 0 bases and J dropped 5; count of bases not matched to a gene: 7. The CDR3 region has the DNA TGTGCCAGCAGCGTAGAAAACAGGGGAGGATATGGCTACACCTTC. It is translated as CASSVENRGGYGYTF. Based on the CDR3 plus reference TRBV9 and TRBJ1-2, the full variable domain is DSGVTQTPKHLITATGQRVTLRCSPRSGDLSVYWYQQSLDQGLQFLIQYYNGEERAKGNILERFSAQQFPDLHSELNLSSLELGDSALYFCASSVENRGGYGYTFGSGTRLTVV.

The V and J genes are TRBV2 and TRBJ1-1; D is perhaps TRBD1 (5 bases). Per the germline V gene, CDR1 is SNHLY and CDR2 is FYNNEI. Trimming left V 4 bases short and J 3 bases short, with 9 bases between. There are 13 residues in the CDR3. CDR3 in amino acids: CASSAGVYTEAFF. In DNA form, the CDR3 reads TGTGCCAGCAGTGCGGGGGTTTACACTGAAGCTTTCTTT. Based on the CDR3 plus reference TRBV2 and TRBJ1-1, the full variable domain is EPEVTQTPSHQVTQMGQEVILRCVPISNHLYFYWYRQILGQKVEFLVSFYNNEISEKSEIFDDQFSVERPDGSNFTLKIRSTKLEDSAMYFCASSAGVYTEAFFGQGTRLTVV.

This chain uses TRBV10-3 with TRBJ2-7, with D possibly TRBD2 on 6 matching bases. Germline CDR1 and CDR2: ENHRY and SYGVKD. The CDR3 is made up of 14 amino acids. The germline V and J ends were trimmed by 7 bases and 2 bases, with 15 bases remaining between them. The CDR3 reads CAIKDRREAYEQYF. In DNA form, the CDR3 reads TGTGCCATCAAAGATCGGCGGGAAGCCTACGAGCAGTACTTC.

The chain is built from TRBV3-1 (or the pseudogene TRBV3-2) and TRBJ1-1; D not certain. V lost 1 base, J lost 0 bases, and 6 bases lay in between. The CDR3 sequence is 14 residues long. In germline, CDR1 is LGHDT, CDR2 YNNKEL (reference sequence). CDR3 protein: CASSQVGLNTEAFF. The CDR3 coding sequence is TGTGCCAGCAGCCAAGTGGGGTTGAACACTGAAGCTTTCTTT.

V and J are TRBV7-9 and TRBJ1-2; no clear D gene. V lost 1 base, J lost 0 bases, and 15 bases lay in between. Per germline, CDR1 SEHNR and CDR2 FQNEAQ (reference sequence). CDR3 length: 17 amino acids. In nucleotides, the CDR3 is TGTGCCAGCAGCTTAGGCTCCGCCGGCGAAGCTAACTATGGCTACACCTTC. Amino acid sequence: CASSLGSAGEANYGYTF.

This clone was picked up one time. This chain links TRBV9 with TRBJ1-2; D gene unclear. V dropped 1 base and J dropped 2 bases, with 18 bases sitting between them. Germline V CDR1 and CDR2: SGDLS, YYNGEE. The CDR3 is made up of 17 amino acids. The CDR3 region is CASSVWQDPLGNYGYTF. The CDR3 region has the DNA TGTGCCAGCAGCGTATGGCAGGACCCTTTGGGCAACTATGGCTACACCTTC.

The V gene is TRBV9, the J gene TRBJ2-3; D assignment may be TRBD1 or TRBD2 (7 bases each). The CDR3 has 16 residues. In germline, CDR1 is SGDLS, CDR2 YYNGEE. The V gene lost 4 bases and the J gene lost 4 bases, with 19 bases spanning the gap. In DNA, the CDR3 is TGTGCCAGCAGCCCCAGGGGGGGCACATTAGCAGATACGCAGTATTTT. Residues: CASSPRGGTLADTQYF.

The gene calls are TRBV5-1 and TRBJ2-5; either TRBD1 or TRBD2 may fit D (5 bases each). The CDR3 length is 14 residues. The germline gives CDR1 SGHRS, CDR2 YFSETQ. The ends were cut back, 7 bases at V and 3 bases at J, with 16 bases in the middle. The CDR3 nucleotides read TGCGCCAGCGGCTCCCAACTGGGGGAAGAGACCCAGTACTTC. Translated, it gives CASGSQLGEETQYF.

The chain has TRBV10-2 and TRBJ2-5; D might be TRBD2 (6 bases). Trimming left V 8 bases short and J 2 bases short, with 15 bases between. The CDR3 is 14 residues long. Germline CDR1 and CDR2: WSHSY and SAAADI. This chain's CDR3 is CASARTSHQETQYF. CDR3 nucleotide sequence: TGCGCCAGCGCAAGAACTAGCCATCAAGAGACCCAGTACTTC.

The chain employs TRBV7-9 and TRBJ2-7; D remains unclear. CDR3 length: 17 amino acids. V dropped 3 bases and J dropped 0 bases, with 18 bases sitting between them. Germline V CDR1 and CDR2: SEHNR, FQNEAQ (reference sequence). The CDR3 bases are TGTGCCAGCAGCTTTGGTGCTAGGGTGGGTAGCTCCTACGAGCAGTACTTC. Amino acids: CASSFGARVGSSYEQYF. The full variable domain, in which reference TRBV7-9 and TRBJ2-7 provide the parts outside the CDR3, is DTGVSQNPRHKITKRGQNVTFRCDPISEHNRLYWYRQTLGQGPEFLTYFQNEAQLEKSRLLSDRFSAERPKGSFSTLEIQRTEQGDSAMYLCASSFGARVGSSYEQYFGPGTRLTVT.

The chain uses TRBV5-1 and TRBJ2-6; maybe TRBD1 (5 bases). V lost 3 bases to trimming and J lost 4 bases, with 11 bases between them. This CDR3 spans 15 amino acids. Germline CDR1 is SGHRS and CDR2 is YFSETQ. CDR3 sequence reads: CASSYAGSGANVLTF. In nucleotides, the CDR3 is TGCGCCAGCAGCTATGCAGGGTCAGGGGCCAACGTCCTGACTTTC.

The V call is TRBV5-1, the J call TRBJ2-4, with 9 bases that match TRBD1. The CDR3 extends over 12 amino acids. From germline, CDR1 is SGHRS and CDR2 YFSETQ. V was clipped by 5 bases and J by 15 bases; unmatched bases: 9. The CDR3 DNA is TGCGCCAGCAGAGGGACAGGGCCTTTTTGGTACTTC. It is translated as CASRGTGPFWYF.

V is TRBV28 and J is TRBJ2-3; perhaps TRBD2 as D (7 bases). The CDR3 contains 15 residues. Trimming shortened V by 3 bases and J by 1 base, and 11 bases separated the two germline ends. Germline lookup yields CDR1 MDHEN and CDR2 SYDVKM. Here the CDR3 reads CASSLWGGGTDTQYF. For the CDR3, the DNA is TGTGCCAGCAGTTTGTGGGGGGGCGGCACAGATACGCAGTATTTT.

This rearrangement joins TRBV11-2 to TRBJ2-1; D is uncertain. Germline lookup yields CDR1 SGHAT and CDR2 FQNNGV. V shed 5 bases and J shed 6 bases, with 11 bases lying between them. The CDR3 totals 13 residues. The CDR3: CASSPLKTNEQFF. The CDR3 DNA sequence: TGTGCCAGCAGCCCCCTCAAGACCAATGAGCAGTTCTTC. The variable domain in full, completed from reference TRBV11-2 and TRBJ2-1, reads EAGVAQSPRYKIIEKRQSVAFWCNPISGHATLYWYQQILGQGPKLLIQFQNNGVVDDSQLPKDRFSAERLKGVDSTLKIQPAKLEDSAVYLCASSPLKTNEQFFGPGTRLTVL.

The chain carries TRBV2 and TRBJ2-2; perhaps D is TRBD1 or TRBD2 (5 bases each). The V and J ends lost 5 bases and 4 bases respectively, with 11 bases between them. The CDR3 is 14 residues long. The germline gives CDR1 SNHLY, CDR2 FYNNEI. The CDR3 nucleotides are TGTGCCAGCAGTTTAACTGGGGGCACCGGGGAGCTGTTTTTT. Translated: CASSLTGGTGELFF.

The rearrangement uses TRBV11-2 and TRBJ2-5; 14 bases align to TRBD2. CDR1 and CDR2 (germline): SGHAT, FQNNGV. V was pared by 5 bases and J by 4 bases, with 6 bases of the junction left unmatched. This CDR3 region has 16 residues. This chain's CDR3 is CASSKTSGGALETQYF. Here the CDR3 DNA reads TGTGCCAGCAGCAAGACTAGCGGGGGGGCCTTAGAGACCCAGTACTTC.

This sequence joins TRBV27 and TRBJ2-1, with a tentative D call TRBD1 (6 bases). Germline values: CDR1 MNHEY, CDR2 SMNVEV (reference sequence). There are 17 residues in the CDR3. V lost 1 base to trimming and J lost 0 bases, with 13 bases between them. The CDR3 sequence is CASSLYVTGRSYNEQFF. For the CDR3, the DNA is TGTGCCAGCAGTTTATACGTTACAGGGCGCTCCTACAATGAGCAGTTCTTC.